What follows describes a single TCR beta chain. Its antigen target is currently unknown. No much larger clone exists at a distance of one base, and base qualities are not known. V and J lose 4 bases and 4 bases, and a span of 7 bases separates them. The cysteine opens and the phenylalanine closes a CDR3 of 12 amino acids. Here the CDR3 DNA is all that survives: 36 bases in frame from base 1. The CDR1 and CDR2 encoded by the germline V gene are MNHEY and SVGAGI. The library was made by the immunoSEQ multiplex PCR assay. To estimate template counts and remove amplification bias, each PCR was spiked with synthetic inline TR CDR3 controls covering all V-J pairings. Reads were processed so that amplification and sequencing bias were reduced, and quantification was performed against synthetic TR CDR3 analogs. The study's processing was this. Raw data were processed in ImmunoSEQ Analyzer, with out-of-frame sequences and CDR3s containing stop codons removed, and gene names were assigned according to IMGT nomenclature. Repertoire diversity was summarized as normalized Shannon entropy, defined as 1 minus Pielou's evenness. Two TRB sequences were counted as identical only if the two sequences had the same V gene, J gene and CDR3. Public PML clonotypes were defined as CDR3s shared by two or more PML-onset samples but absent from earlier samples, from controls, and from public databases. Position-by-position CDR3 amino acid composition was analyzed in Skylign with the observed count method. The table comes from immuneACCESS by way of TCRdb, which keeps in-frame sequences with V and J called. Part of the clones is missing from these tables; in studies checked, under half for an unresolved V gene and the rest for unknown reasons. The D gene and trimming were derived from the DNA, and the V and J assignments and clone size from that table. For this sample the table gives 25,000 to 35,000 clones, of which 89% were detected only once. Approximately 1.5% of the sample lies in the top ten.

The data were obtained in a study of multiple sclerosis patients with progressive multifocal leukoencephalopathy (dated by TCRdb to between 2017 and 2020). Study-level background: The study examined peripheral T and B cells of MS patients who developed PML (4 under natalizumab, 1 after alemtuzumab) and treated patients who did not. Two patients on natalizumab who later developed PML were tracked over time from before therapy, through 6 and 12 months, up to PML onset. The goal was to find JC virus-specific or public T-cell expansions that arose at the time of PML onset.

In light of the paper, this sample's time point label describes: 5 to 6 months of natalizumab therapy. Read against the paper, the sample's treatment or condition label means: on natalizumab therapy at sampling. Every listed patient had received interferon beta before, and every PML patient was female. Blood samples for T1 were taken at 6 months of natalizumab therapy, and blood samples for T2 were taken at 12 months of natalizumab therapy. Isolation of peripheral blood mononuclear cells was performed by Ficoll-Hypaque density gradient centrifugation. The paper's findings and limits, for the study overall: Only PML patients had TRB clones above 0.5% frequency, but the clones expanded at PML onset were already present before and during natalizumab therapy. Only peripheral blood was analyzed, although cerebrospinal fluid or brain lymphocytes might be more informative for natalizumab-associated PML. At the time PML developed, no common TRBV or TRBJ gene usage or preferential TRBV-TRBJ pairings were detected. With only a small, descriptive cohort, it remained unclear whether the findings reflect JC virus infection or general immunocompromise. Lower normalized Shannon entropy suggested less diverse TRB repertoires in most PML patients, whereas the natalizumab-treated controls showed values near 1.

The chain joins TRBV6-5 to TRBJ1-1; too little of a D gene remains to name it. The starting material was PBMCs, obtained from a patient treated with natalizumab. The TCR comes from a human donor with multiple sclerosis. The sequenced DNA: TGTGCCAGCAGTTCGGGAATCACTGAAGCTTTCTTT. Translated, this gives CASSSGITEAFF.